A single sample is the source of the 27 T cell receptor beta chains below, sequenced in a study of blood T cell repertoires in COVID-19. The assay was immunoSEQ multiplex PCR, and TCRdb's table has in-frame clones only and misses some. The table includes over 75,000 clones, over 80% detected once. The sample comprised peripheral blood. The receptor source for this set is a woman older than 75 with active or convalescent COVID-19.

The chain's CDR3 is CASRSQGALDGYTF. The CDR3 nucleotides are TGTGCCAGCAGATCACAGGGGGCTTTGGACGGCTACACCTTC. This chain uses TRBV6-5 with TRBJ1-2; 9 nucleotides agree with TRBD1. The germline V gene encodes CDR1 MNHEY and CDR2 SVGAGI. CDR3 length: 14 amino acids. V dropped 6 bases and J dropped 8; count of bases not matched to a gene: 10.

This clone showed up just a few times. J is TRBJ2-1 and V is TRBV27, with 7 bases that match TRBD2. The V gene's germline CDR1 is MNHEY and CDR2 SMNVEV (reference sequence). The CDR3 spans 15 residues. V gave up 4 bases and J gave up 10 bases; unmatched junction bases: 13. The CDR3 spells CASSSGGRRKDEQFF. The CDR3 nucleotides are TGTGCCAGCAGTTCGGGCGGGAGACGAAAGGACGAGCAGTTCTTC.

The chain combines TRBV29-1 with TRBJ2-1; 12 bases align to TRBD1. CDR3 length: 14 residues. Germline-derived CDR1 and CDR2 are SQVTM and ANQGSEA. The V and J ends lost 6 bases and 7 bases, in that order; junction bases with no gene match: 7. CDR3 sequence: CSVEGQGARNEQFF. The CDR3 DNA reads TGCAGCGTGGAGGGACAGGGGGCGCGGAATGAGCAGTTCTTC.

This clone was observed a handful of times. The chain employs TRBV6-5 and TRBJ2-1; D might be TRBD1 (5 bases). The germline V and J ends were trimmed by 2 bases and 8 bases, with 13 bases remaining between them. CDR1 and CDR2 (germline): MNHEY, SVGAGI. There are 14 residues in the CDR3. CDR3 coding DNA: TGTGCCAGCAGTTACATTAGTAGGGGTGATGAGCAGTTCTTC. Its protein product is CASSYISRGDEQFF.

This rearrangement joins TRBV7-3 to TRBJ1-4; D is possibly TRBD1 (6 bases). Germline V lookup: CDR1 SGHTA, CDR2 FQGTGA. The CDR3 length is 15 residues. V was shortened by 0 bases and J by 4 bases, with 9 bases between the two germline ends. CDR3 sequence reads: CASSLTGHRNEKLFF. CDR3 bases: TGTGCCAGCAGCTTAACGGGACATCGTAATGAAAAACTGTTTTTT.

V is TRBV27 and J is TRBJ2-1; D perhaps matches TRBD2 (5 bases). V was trimmed by 1 base and J by 0 bases, leaving 7 bases between them. Germline V gene data show CDR1 as MNHEY and CDR2 as SMNVEV (reference sequence). The CDR3 contains 15 residues. The chain's CDR3 is CASSLYRGSYNEQFF. In nucleotides, the CDR3 is TGTGCCAGCAGTTTATATCGGGGCTCCTACAATGAGCAGTTCTTC.

The J gene is TRBJ2-7, the V gene TRBV5-1, with TRBD2 as a possible D gene (5 bases). The CDR3 extends over 12 amino acids. Germline CDR1 SGHRS, CDR2 YFSETQ. The V and J ends lost 0 bases and 5 bases respectively, with 6 bases between them. In DNA form, the CDR3 reads TGCGCCAGCAGCTTGGCCGGGAACGAGCAGTACTTC. Residues: CASSLAGNEQYF.

This clone was recorded a few times. This chain links TRBV7-2 with TRBJ1-6, with TRBD1 matching over 7 bases. V shed 2 bases and J 5 bases; nucleotides not matched to a gene: 3. The CDR3 runs 15 residues. The germline gives CDR1 SGHTA, CDR2 FQGNSA. CDR3 in amino acids: CASSLSGQNNSPLHF. The CDR3 DNA sequence: TGTGCCAGCAGCTTATCGGGACAGAATAATTCACCCCTCCACTTT.

This chain connects TRBV4-1 to TRBJ1-6; D perhaps matches TRBD1 (6 bases). From germline, CDR1 is MGHRA and CDR2 YSYEKL. V was shortened by 4 bases and J by 9 bases, with 19 bases between the two germline ends. This CDR3 comprises 16 residues. The CDR3 spells CASSRTSGGAASPLHF. CDR3 in DNA: TGCGCCAGCAGCCGAACCTCTGGGGGGGCGGCTTCACCCCTCCACTTT.

This chain joins TRBV19 and TRBJ2-5; 7 bases are a match to TRBD1. V lost 7 bases and J lost 2; bases outside the gene matches: 4. The length of the CDR3 is 13 residues. Germline V gene lookup returns CDR1 LNHDA and CDR2 SQIVND (reference sequence). The CDR3 reads CASKGRGQETQYF. The CDR3 DNA reads TGTGCCAGTAAGGGCAGGGGGCAAGAGACCCAGTACTTC.

The rearrangement joins TRBV3-1 (or the pseudogene TRBV3-2) to TRBJ2-7; 9 bases map to TRBD2. Germline lookup yields CDR1 LGHDT and CDR2 YNNKEL (reference sequence). The V and J ends lost 3 bases and 5 bases, in that order; junction bases with no gene match: 5. The CDR3 is 14 amino acids. The CDR3 bases are TGTGCCAGCAGCCACCTAGCGGGAACCGACGAGCAGTACTTC. Translating gives CASSHLAGTDEQYF.

The gene calls are TRBV28 and TRBJ2-1; D remains unclear. The CDR3 extends over 16 amino acids. Per the germline V gene, CDR1 is MDHEN and CDR2 is SYDVKM. Trimming took 3 bases from V and 0 from J, leaving 12 bases between them. This CDR3 reads CASSLEAIYSYNEQFF. The CDR3 coding sequence is TGTGCCAGCAGTTTGGAAGCGATTTACTCCTACAATGAGCAGTTCTTC.

The chain uses TRBV27 and TRBJ2-5, with 10 positions matching TRBD2. The CDR3 runs 16 residues. Germline V gene data show CDR1 as MNHEY and CDR2 as SMNVEV (reference sequence). Trimming cost V 7 bases and J 1 base; bases outside gene matches: 9. This chain's CDR3 is CASKDSGGSFQETQYF. CDR3 coding DNA: TGTGCCAGCAAGGATAGCGGGGGGTCTTTCCAAGAGACCCAGTACTTC.

This clone was counted once. The chain combines TRBV20-1 with TRBJ1-2, with D tentatively TRBD1 (5 bases). The germline V gene has CDR1 DFQATT and CDR2 SNEGSKA (reference sequence). The CDR3 covers 11 residues. V shed 6 bases and J shed 4 bases, with 9 bases lying between them. CDR3: CSATGGYGYTF. The CDR3 DNA sequence: TGCAGTGCCACCGGGGGCTATGGCTACACCTTC.

The chain combines TRBV2 with TRBJ1-2; D remains ambiguous. V was shortened by 7 bases and J by 3 bases, with 15 bases between the two germline ends. This CDR3 region has 14 residues. The germline V gene encodes CDR1 SNHLY and CDR2 FYNNEI. This chain's CDR3 is CASIGGITDYGYTF. CDR3 in DNA: TGTGCCAGCATCGGCGGGATTACCGACTATGGCTACACCTTC.

There are a few counts of this clone. V is TRBV5-5 and J is TRBJ1-2; no definite D call. The CDR3 is 14 amino acids. V dropped 4 bases and J dropped 4 bases, with 14 bases sitting between them. Germline V gene data show CDR1 as SGHKS and CDR2 as YYEKEE (reference sequence). DNA of the CDR3: TGTGCCAGCAGCGCGACATGGGCGGGCTATGGCTACACCTTC. Amino acids: CASSATWAGYGYTF.

V is TRBV11-3 and J is TRBJ2-5, with D perhaps TRBD1 (5 bases). Trimming pared 8 bases from V and 0 bases from J, leaving 10 bases between. This CDR3 comprises 13 residues. CDR1 is SGHNT and CDR2 is YENEEA in the germline V gene. The CDR3 nucleotides are TGTGCCAGCGGCAGGGTGGACCAAGAGACCCAGTACTTC. Protein sequence: CASGRVDQETQYF.

V and J are TRBV5-4 and TRBJ2-5, with TRBD1 identical over 7 bases. CDR3 size: 14 residues. Germline values: CDR1 SGHNT, CDR2 YYREEE (reference sequence). The trim removed 3 bases at V and 7 bases at J, leaving 9 bases unmatched. In DNA form, the CDR3 reads TGTGCCAGCAGCTCTGAACAGGGGTTCGGGACCCAGTACTTC. Translation gives CASSSEQGFGTQYF.

V is TRBV2 and J is TRBJ2-3; TRBD1 agrees at 8 bases. Germline V CDR1 and CDR2: SNHLY, FYNNEI. After removal of 6 bases from V and 2 bases from J, the junction contained 7 bases not matched to a gene. The CDR3 is 15 residues long. CDR3 sequence (DNA): TGTGCCAGCAGGCCGCGGGACAGGTCCACAGATACGCAGTATTTT. Residues: CASRPRDRSTDTQYF.

The chain couples TRBV13 to TRBJ1-2, with 11 bases aligning to TRBD1. The V segment lost 4 bases and the J segment 6 bases; nucleotides outside the gene matches: 7. This CDR3 has 15 residues. In germline, CDR1 is PRHDT, CDR2 FYEKMQ (reference sequence). The chain's CDR3 is CASSYGQGARDGYTF. CDR3 DNA sequence: TGTGCCAGCAGCTACGGACAGGGGGCGCGAGATGGCTACACCTTC.

The V call is TRBV5-1, the J call TRBJ2-7; 7 bases agree with TRBD1. The length of the CDR3 is 14 residues. After removal of 4 bases from V and 2 bases from J, the junction contained 6 bases not matched to a gene. CDR1 and CDR2 (germline): SGHRS, YFSETQ. CDR3 bases: TGCGCCAGCAGCCCCCGACAGGGCGCCTACGAGCAGTACTTC. This sequence encodes CASSPRQGAYEQYF.

This chain connects TRBV2 to TRBJ1-1, with D unclear. The V gene's germline CDR1 is SNHLY and CDR2 FYNNEI. Trimming took 8 bases from V and 2 from J, leaving 12 bases between them. This CDR3 region has 13 residues. The CDR3 sequence: CASLTQPNTEAFF. The CDR3, as DNA: TGTGCCAGCCTGACACAGCCCAACACTGAAGCTTTCTTT.

The chain joins TRBV9 to TRBJ2-5; D may be TRBD2 (6 bases). Between the trimmed V and J ends, which lost 1 base and 5 bases, there was a span of 18 bases. CDR1 is SGDLS and CDR2 is YYNGEE in the germline V gene. CDR3 length equals 16 residues. The CDR3 DNA sequence: TGTGCCAGCAGCGTAAACCCAAAGGCAGGAGGGGAGACCCAGTACTTC. Amino acids: CASSVNPKAGGETQYF.

This chain connects TRBV7-2 to TRBJ2-2, with TRBD1 as a possible D gene (5 bases). Between the trimmed V and J ends, which lost 5 bases and 0 bases, there was a span of 16 bases. CDR3 length equals 17 residues. Germline V lookup: CDR1 SGHTA, CDR2 FQGNSA. The CDR3 DNA reads as TGTGCCAGCAGCCTTCACTTAGGGGCAGCGAACACCGGGGAGCTGTTTTTT. Amino acid sequence: CASSLHLGAANTGELFF. Full variable domain (missing parts from reference TRBV7-2 and TRBJ2-2): GAGVSQSPSNKVTEKGKDVELRCDPISGHTALYWYRQSLGQGLEFLIYFQGNSAPDKSGLPSDRFSAERTGGSVSTLTIQRTQQEDSAVYLCASSLHLGAANTGELFFGEGSRLTVL.

V is TRBV6-2 or TRBV6-3 and J is TRBJ1-5; possibly TRBD1 for D (6 bases). The CDR3 covers 17 residues. The germline V and J ends were trimmed by 5 bases and 1 base, with 18 bases remaining between them. Germline CDR1 is MNHEY and CDR2 is SVGEGT. The CDR3 loop reads CASSKNTGYASNQPQHF. CDR3 in DNA: TGTGCCAGCAGTAAAAATACAGGGTATGCGAGCAATCAGCCCCAGCATTTT.

V is TRBV6-6 and J is TRBJ1-5; D not resolved. Per the germline V gene, CDR1 is MNHNY and CDR2 is SVGAGI (reference sequence). The V end lost 6 bases, the J end lost 3 bases, and 12 bases lay between the germline ends. This CDR3 spans 14 amino acids. The CDR3, as DNA: TGTGCCAGCAGCCCCGGACGGGACAATCAGCCCCAGCATTTT. The encoded protein is CASSPGRDNQPQHF.

This chain links TRBV25-1 with TRBJ1-2; D is uncertain. The CDR3 has 15 amino acids. Trimming cost V 0 bases and J 6 bases, with 14 bases left between them. Germline assignment: CDR1 MGHDK and CDR2 SYGVNS. Written as DNA, the CDR3 is TGTGCCAGCAGTGAATACGGGATCTCACTAAATGGCTACACCTTC. Amino acids: CASSEYGISLNGYTF.